One sample yielded the 29 T cell receptor beta chains listed below, sequenced in a study of tumor-infiltrating lymphocytes in glioblastoma multiforme. Multiple V-beta primers and a C-beta primer amplified TCRB from RNA. MiXCR was run by TCRdb on the multiplex PCR reads, yielding one entry per CDR3 protein. The sample holds around 10,000 distinct CDR3 sequences, just over 65% seen once. Sequencing was carried out using brain tumor tissue. The source is a male donor with glioblastoma.

This clonotype was detected once. An end of the junction does not agree with germline; a read error may underlie this. This chain joins TRBV10-1 and TRBJ1-3, with D possibly matching TRBD1 (5 bases). The CDR3 extends over 16 amino acids. The germline CDR1 and CDR2 sequences are WNHNN and SYGVQD (reference sequence). In DNA form, the CDR3 reads TGCGCCAGCAGTGCGGGGGTTTGGAGCTCTGGAAACACCATATATTTC. Translated: CASSAGVWSSGNTIYF.

About this clonotype itself: The CDR3 end shows no conserved phenylalanine or tryptophan, and so a read error is likely. V usage is TRBV11-2 and J usage is TRBJ2-1; D remains ambiguous. CDR1 SGHAT and CDR2 FQNNGV come from the germline V gene. This CDR3 comprises 12 residues. The CDR3 reads CVCSMPWNEQFL. The CDR3 bases are TGTGTCTGCAGCATGCCGTGGAATGAGCAGTTCTTA.

The gene calls are TRBV20-1 and TRBJ1-1; 7 bases fit TRBD1. The CDR3 has 14 amino acids. Germline lookup yields CDR1 DFQATT and CDR2 SNEGSKA (reference sequence). The trim removed 7 bases at V and 3 bases at J, leaving 11 bases unmatched. CDR3 region: CSVNRGWQDTEAFF. The CDR3 bases are TGCAGTGTCAACAGGGGATGGCAGGACACTGAAGCTTTCTTT.

The rearrangement uses TRBV9 and TRBJ1-1; TRBD1 aligns across 7 bases. With 4 bases clipped from V and 1 base from J, the junction kept 7 bases outside the gene matches. The CDR3 loop spans 15 amino acids. Germline CDR1 is SGDLS and CDR2 is YYNGEE. In DNA, the CDR3 is TGTGCCAGCAGCCCTAGACAGGGAACGAACACTGAAGCTTTCTTT. Encoded protein: CASSPRQGTNTEAFF.

V is TRBV6-5 and J is TRBJ1-1; D gene uncertain. Trimming removed 0 bases from V and 0 bases from J, with 8 bases in between. Germline loops: CDR1 MNHEY, CDR2 SVGAGI. This CDR3 is 15 amino acids long. CDR3: CASSYSAGMNTEAFF. The CDR3, as DNA: TGTGCCAGCAGTTACTCCGCGGGCATGAACACTGAAGCTTTCTTT.

This clonotype was seen once. The chain links TRBV20-1 to TRBJ1-5, with 7 bases aligning to TRBD1. The CDR3 extends over 17 amino acids. Trimming took 6 bases from V and 7 from J; bases not matched to a gene: 21. The germline gives CDR1 DFQATT, CDR2 SNEGSKA (reference sequence). CDR3 coding DNA: TGCAGTGCGAGCGGGACAGTCGAGAACTCCCTTCAGCAGCCCCAGCATTTT. Amino acids: CSASGTVENSLQQPQHF.

The rearrangement links TRBV29-1 to TRBJ1-6, with 7 bases fitting TRBD1. Trimming removed 4 bases from V and 18 bases from J; junction bases left unmatched: 15. Germline V gives CDR1 SQVTM, CDR2 ANQGSEA. The CDR3 runs to 13 residues. The CDR3 bases are TGCAGCGTTGCCGGGGACAGAGAATCACCCAACCACTTT. Amino acid sequence: CSVAGDRESPNHF.

As for this clonotype: The junction departs from germline at one end; a sequencing error may be responsible. J is TRBJ2-7 and V is TRBV29-1; D gene ambiguous. From germline, CDR1 is SQVTM and CDR2 ANQGSEA. This CDR3 spans 13 amino acids. CDR3 region: CSVQTSDSYEQCF. Here the CDR3 DNA reads TGCAGTGTCCAAACAAGCGACTCCTACGAGCAGTGCTTC.

Many counts were recorded for this clonotype. CDR3 sequence: CASSLEFGAGYEQYF. In nucleotides, the CDR3 is TGCGCCAGCAGCTTGGAATTCGGGGCGGGGTACGAGCAGTACTTC. The genes are TRBV5-1 and TRBJ2-7; possibly TRBD2 for D (6 bases). V gave up 0 bases and J gave up 4 bases, with 14 bases separating them. This CDR3 region has 15 residues. The V gene's germline CDR1 is SGHRS and CDR2 YFSETQ.

This clonotype was seen a single time. The chain joins TRBV6-6 to TRBJ1-2; tentative D call: TRBD1 (5 bases). This CDR3 has 17 amino acids. V was trimmed by 2 bases and J by 7 bases, leaving 23 bases between them. The germline CDR1 and CDR2 sequences are MNHNY and SVGAGI (reference sequence). CDR3 nucleotide sequence: TGTGCCAGCAGTTACAATTTTCAGGGAGGGTCTGTAGCTGGCTACACCTTC. Encoded protein: CASSYNFQGGSVAGYTF.

This clonotype was observed at least ten times. The CDR3 here is CASSLVGELFF. CDR3 nucleotides: TGTGCCAGCAGCTTAGTCGGGGAGCTGTTTTTT. This chain joins TRBV11-2 and TRBJ2-2, with D unresolved. From germline, CDR1 is SGHAT and CDR2 FQNNGV. The CDR3 has 11 amino acids. V was trimmed by 1 base and J by 7 bases, leaving 1 base between them.

The sample holds one count of this clonotype. The chain links TRBV6-1 to TRBJ1-1; possible D gene TRBD1, 6 bases. With 6 bases removed from V and 6 bases from J, the gap between germline ends came to 26 bases. CDR3 length equals 17 residues. CDR1 is MNHNS, CDR2 SASEGT, per germline. CDR3 DNA sequence: TGTGCCAGCAGCTACGGCACAGGGCTTGGGGTGTGGGCTGAAGCTTTCTTT. The encoded protein is CASSYGTGLGVWAEAFF.

This rearrangement joins TRBV4-1 to TRBJ2-3, with D hard to call. The germline V gene has CDR1 MGHRA and CDR2 YSYEKL. This CDR3 spans 14 amino acids. Trimming cost V 0 bases and J 0 bases, with 4 bases left between them. CDR3 in DNA: TGCGCCAGCAGCCAAGATCCCAGCACAGATACGCAGTATTTT. Translated, it gives CASSQDPSTDTQYF.

This clonotype was counted only a few times. This clone may be a read error of a much larger clone one base away. The V gene is TRBV7-9, the J gene TRBJ2-1, with 8 positions matching TRBD2. With 4 bases clipped from V and 5 bases from J, the junction kept 13 bases outside the gene matches. CDR1 SEHNR and CDR2 FQNEAQ come from the germline V gene (reference sequence). The CDR3 contains 17 residues. This CDR3 is CASSSTSGRQANNEQFF. In nucleotides, the CDR3 is TGTGCCAGCAGCTCCACTAGCGGCCGACAGGCAAACAATGAGCAGTTCTTC.

This chain links TRBV19 with TRBJ2-2; D may correspond to TRBD1 or TRBD2 (5 bases each). Germline CDR1 is LNHDA and CDR2 is SQIVND (reference sequence). V was clipped by 1 base and J by 1 base, with 10 bases between them. This CDR3 spans 16 amino acids. For the CDR3, the DNA is TGTGCCAGTAGTATAGTAGGGACGGTGAACACCGGGGAGCTGTTTTTT. Its translation is CASSIVGTVNTGELFF.

This clonotype appeared many times. In DNA, the CDR3 is TGTGCCAGCAGGGCTATTCTAGGGGCTGGGGACACTGAAGCTTTCTTT. Translated: CASRAILGAGDTEAFF. The chain joins TRBV11-2 to TRBJ1-1; TRBD1 might be the D (5 bases). Germline V lookup: CDR1 SGHAT, CDR2 FQNNGV. The CDR3 contains 16 residues. The V and J ends lost 6 bases and 3 bases respectively, with 20 bases between them.

This clonotype was seen a few times. V usage is TRBV6-5 and J usage is TRBJ2-1, with D perhaps TRBD1 (6 bases). V was shortened by 5 bases and J by 0 bases, with 14 bases between the two germline ends. Germline V gene data show CDR1 as MNHEY and CDR2 as SVGAGI. This CDR3 region has 16 residues. CDR3 region: CASSAKQGYSYNEQFF. The CDR3 DNA follows: TGTGCCAGCAGTGCGAAACAGGGTTACTCCTACAATGAGCAGTTCTTC.

Comment on this clonotype: Its ends do not fully match the called genes, so a read error is possible. The chain recombines TRBV29-1 with TRBJ2-1; a weak D match, TRBD1 (7 bases). The CDR3 loop spans 14 amino acids. The V gene's germline CDR1 is SQVTM and CDR2 ANQGSEA. CDR3 sequence (DNA): TGCAGCCTTGGGAGGCGGCAGGGGGGCAATGAGCAGTTATTC. It encodes CSLGRRQGGNEQLF.

Details on this clonotype: A junction boundary mismatches the germline segment, possibly from a read error. The chain is built from TRBV12-3 or TRBV12-4 and TRBJ2-1, with 7 bases lining up with TRBD2. The CDR3 is 13 amino acids. In DNA, the CDR3 is TGTGCTAGCAGTTTCTTGGGGGAGGGAGCGCAGTTCTTC. The encoded protein is CASSFLGEGAQFF.

In the case of this clonotype: The junction departs from the called germline gene at one end, perhaps through a read error. This chain joins TRBV4-2 and TRBJ2-3, with 10 nucleotides matching TRBD2. The CDR3 is 17 amino acids. The V gene's germline CDR1 is LGHNA and CDR2 YNFKEQ. The CDR3 here is CISSRVGLADPTDTQYF. DNA of the CDR3: TGTATCAGCAGCCGGGTCGGACTAGCGGATCCCACAGATACCCAGTATTTT.

This chain joins TRBV6-6 and TRBJ2-5; no firm D call. V was trimmed by 2 bases and J by 5 bases, leaving 15 bases between them. CDR3 length equals 15 residues. Per germline, CDR1 MNHNY and CDR2 SVGAGI (reference sequence). CDR3 protein: CASSYVRGLRETQYF. CDR3 nucleotide sequence: TGTGCCAGCAGTTACGTCCGTGGCTTAAGGGAGACCCAGTACTTC.

Worth noting for this clonotype: In this CDR3 the conserved last residue, phenylalanine or tryptophan, is missing, so a read error is likely. The CDR3 region is CSVRGYNGQFL. In nucleotides, the CDR3 is TGCAGCGTAAGGGGATACAATGGGCAGTTCTTA. The chain joins TRBV29-1 to TRBJ2-1, with D possibly being TRBD1 (5 bases). CDR1 and CDR2 from the germline V gene are SQVTM and ANQGSEA. The CDR3 is 11 residues long.

This chain connects TRBV10-2 to TRBJ2-4; D unclear. CDR1 and CDR2 (germline): WSHSY, SAAADI. V lost 0 bases to trimming and J lost 7 bases, with 4 bases between them. There are 12 residues in the CDR3. CDR3 loop: CASSESGNIQYF. The CDR3 coding sequence is TGCGCCAGCAGTGAGTCTGGGAACATTCAGTACTTC.

J is TRBJ1-1 and V is TRBV6-6; no firm D call. CDR3 length: 14 amino acids. Germline V gives CDR1 MNHNY, CDR2 SVGAGI (reference sequence). V lost 7 bases and J lost 3, with 15 bases in between. CDR3 nucleotide sequence: TGTGCCAGCACCAGAGGGCAAGAGGACACTGAAGCTTTCTTT. Residues: CASTRGQEDTEAFF.

About this clonotype: Since a much larger clone is just one base distant, this may be a read error. The rearrangement joins TRBV7-9 to TRBJ2-3; possible D gene TRBD1, 5 bases. Germline V CDR1 and CDR2: SEHNR, FQNEAQ (reference sequence). The CDR3 runs 17 residues. V was clipped by 8 bases and J by 0 bases, with 21 bases between them. CDR3 bases: TGTGCCAGCCGCTCAACATCGACAGTCGCTAGCACAGATACGCAGTATTTT. Amino acid sequence: CASRSTSTVASTDTQYF.

This chain uses TRBV20-1 with TRBJ2-1, with D unresolved. This CDR3 contains 12 residues. Trimming stripped 6 bases from V and 2 bases from J, with 8 bases between. CDR1 and CDR2 (germline): DFQATT, SNEGSKA (reference sequence). Written as DNA, the CDR3 is TGCAGTGCGGAAGATACCTACAATGAGCAGTTCTTC. Translated: CSAEDTYNEQFF.

Remarks on this clonotype: The junction departs from the called germline gene at one end, perhaps through a read error. This sequence joins TRBV6-2 or TRBV6-3 and TRBJ2-7; no definite D call. The CDR3 consists of 11 residues. In germline, CDR1 is MNHEY, CDR2 SVGEGT. CDR3 amino acids: CASCHAYEQYF. The CDR3 bases are TGTGCCAGCTGTCATGCCTACGAGCAGTATTTC.

This chain joins TRBV29-1 and TRBJ2-5; possibly TRBD2 for D (6 bases). Trimming removed 4 bases at V and 5 bases at J, with 14 bases between. The CDR3 runs to 13 residues. Looked up from germline, CDR1 is SQVTM and CDR2 is ANQGSEA. The CDR3 protein is CSVALVGGETQYF. The CDR3, as DNA: TGCAGCGTTGCTTTGGTCGGGGGTGAGACCCAGTACTTC.

On this clonotype itself: A junction end diverges from the germline sequence, so it may reflect a read error. This sequence joins TRBV5-5 and TRBJ2-7, with 11 nucleotides matching TRBD2. The CDR3 contains 15 residues. Looked up from germline, CDR1 is SGHKS and CDR2 is YYEKEE (reference sequence). The CDR3 loop is CASCPGTSGAYEQYF. The DNA of the CDR3 is TGTGCCAGCTGTCCTGGGACTAGCGGTGCCTACGAGCAGTACTTT.